One T cell receptor (beta chain) is described in this entry. Antigen: not known. In germline, CDR1 is MNHEY, CDR2 SMNVEV (reference sequence). This CDR3 contains 15 residues. V was pared by 3 bases and J by 9 bases, with 9 bases of the junction left unmatched. This specimen comes from a study of cytomegalovirus exposure and HLA in healthy donors. Study background: One earlier analysis, a look at around 180 million T cells, found some 110 million unique TCR beta sequences. General study findings and limits: Certain sequence variants were highly shared and formed a cluster, and this cluster was likely a sequencing artifact. A later analysis by the authors found several of the most significant clusters apparently linked to common viral pathogens. CMV antigen specificity was confirmed in vitro for a few CMV-associated chains.

PCR primers comprised 60 Vbeta and 13 Jbeta primers. Method: immunoSEQ multiplex PCR; TCRdb's copy keeps in-frame clones and lacks some. The repertoire holds about 96,000 clones, with 65% to 85% as singletons. The sequenced sample consisted of PBMCs. This chain uses TRBV27 with TRBJ2-1; 9 positions agree with TRBD2. The receptor was isolated from a woman in her seventies in good health and CMV-seropositive. The CDR3 bases are TGTGCCAGCAGTTTCTACCTAGCGGGAATAGGTGAGCAGTTCTTC. Its translation is CASSFYLAGIGEQFF.